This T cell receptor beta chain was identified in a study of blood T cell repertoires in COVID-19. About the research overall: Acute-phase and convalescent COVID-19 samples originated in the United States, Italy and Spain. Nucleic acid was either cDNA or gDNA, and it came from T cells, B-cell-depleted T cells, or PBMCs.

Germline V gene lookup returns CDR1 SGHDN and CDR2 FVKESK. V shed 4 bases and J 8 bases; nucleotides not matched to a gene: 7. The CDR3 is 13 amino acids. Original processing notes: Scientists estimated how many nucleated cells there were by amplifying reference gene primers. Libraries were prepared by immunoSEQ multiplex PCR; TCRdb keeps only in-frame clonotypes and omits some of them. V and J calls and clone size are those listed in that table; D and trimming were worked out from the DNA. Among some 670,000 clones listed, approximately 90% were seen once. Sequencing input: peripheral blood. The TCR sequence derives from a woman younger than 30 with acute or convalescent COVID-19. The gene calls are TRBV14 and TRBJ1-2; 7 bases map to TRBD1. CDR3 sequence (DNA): TGTGCCAGCAGCCTCGACAGGGCGTCCGGCTACACCTTC. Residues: CASSLDRASGYTF.